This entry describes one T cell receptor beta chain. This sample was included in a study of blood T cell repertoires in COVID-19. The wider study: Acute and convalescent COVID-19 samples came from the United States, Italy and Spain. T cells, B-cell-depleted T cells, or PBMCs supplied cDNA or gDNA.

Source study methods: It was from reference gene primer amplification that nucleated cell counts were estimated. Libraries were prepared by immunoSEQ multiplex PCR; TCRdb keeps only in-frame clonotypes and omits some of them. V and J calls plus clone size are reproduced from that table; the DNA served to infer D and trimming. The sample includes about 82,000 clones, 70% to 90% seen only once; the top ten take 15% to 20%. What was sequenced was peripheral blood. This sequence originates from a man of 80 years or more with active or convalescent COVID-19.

CDR3 amino acids: CASSLGGVTDTQYF. In DNA, the CDR3 is TGCGCCAGCAGCTTGGGCGGGGTAACAGATACGCAGTATTTT. The genes are TRBV5-1 and TRBJ2-3, with TRBD2 as a possible D gene (6 bases). Germline V CDR1 and CDR2: SGHRS, YFSETQ. V was cut by 0 bases and J by 3 bases, with 8 bases left in between. The CDR3 spans 14 residues.